Below, 10 T cell receptor beta chains from the same sample are listed, as sequenced in a study of identical twins. MiXCR was run by TCRdb on the 5' RACE reads, yielding one entry per CDR3 protein. The repertoire holds a few hundred thousand distinct CDR3 sequences, with roughly 18% as singletons. Source material: naive T cells sorted from blood. These receptors were taken from a man aged 50 or older in good health.

This clonotype was recorded many times. The chain combines TRBV29-1 with TRBJ2-5; D possibly uses TRBD1 or TRBD2 (6 bases each). CDR1 and CDR2 (germline): SQVTM, ANQGSEA. There are 13 residues in the CDR3. V shed 7 bases and J shed 5 bases, with 17 bases lying between them. CDR3 nucleotides: TGCAGCGGTCAAGGACAGAGCGGGGAGACCCAGTACTTC. It is translated as CSGQGQSGETQYF.

This clonotype was counted ten times or more. CDR3 sequence reads: CSVVRQSSYNEQFF. CDR3 in DNA: TGCAGCGTTGTTCGACAGAGCTCCTACAATGAGCAGTTCTTC. This chain connects TRBV29-1 to TRBJ2-1, with D maybe TRBD1 (5 bases). The length of the CDR3 is 14 residues. V dropped 4 bases and J dropped 0 bases, with 10 bases sitting between them. CDR1 and CDR2 from the germline V gene are SQVTM and ANQGSEA.

The chain employs TRBV7-2 and TRBJ2-3, with a possible D match to TRBD2 (6 bases). Germline CDR1 is SGHTA and CDR2 is FQGNSA. Trimming took off 10 bases at V and 6 bases at J, with 14 bases between the two ends. The CDR3 runs to 12 residues. Written as DNA, the CDR3 is TGTGCCATGGAGGGAGTCACCGATACGCAGTATTTT. As protein: CAMEGVTDTQYF.

Only a few counts were recorded for this clonotype. The chain uses TRBV7-9 and TRBJ1-6; the D is unclear. This CDR3 is built from 14 residues. V lost 5 bases, J lost 9 bases, and 14 bases lay in between. Looked up from germline, CDR1 is SEHNR and CDR2 is FQNEAQ (reference sequence). CDR3 DNA sequence: TGTGCCAGCAGCCTAAAAAGCGGGTTTTCACCCCTCCACTTT. It codes for CASSLKSGFSPLHF.

This chain connects TRBV20-1 to TRBJ1-2; D call uncertain. V was pared by 3 bases and J by 0 bases, with 8 bases between. Germline CDR1 is DFQATT and CDR2 is SNEGSKA (reference sequence). The length of the CDR3 is 13 residues. Here the CDR3 DNA reads TGCAGTGCTAGTAGAGCTACTAACTATGGCTACACCTTC. It is translated as CSASRATNYGYTF.

This clonotype was found many times. The chain couples TRBV28 to TRBJ1-1; D unclear. Germline V CDR1 and CDR2: MDHEN, SYDVKM. V lost 2 bases and J lost 5, with 12 bases in between. There are 14 residues in the CDR3. The chain's CDR3 is CASSLRRYDTEAFF. The CDR3 DNA follows: TGTGCCAGCAGTTTACGGCGGTATGATACTGAAGCTTTCTTT.

The sample holds many counts of this clonotype. This sequence joins TRBV5-1 and TRBJ2-5; D tentatively fits TRBD1 or TRBD2 (6 bases each). Germline V CDR1 and CDR2: SGHRS, YFSETQ. The V end was cut by 6 bases, the J end by 5 bases, with 20 bases between. This CDR3 comprises 15 residues. The CDR3 DNA follows: TGCGCCAGCATTCCGGGGACATCGGAGGGCGAGACCCAGTACTTC. It specifies CASIPGTSEGETQYF.

The genes are TRBV15 and TRBJ1-6, with D unclear. The V end lost 3 bases, the J end lost 7 bases, and 13 bases lay between the germline ends. This CDR3 is 15 amino acids long. CDR1 LNHNV and CDR2 YYDKDF come from the germline V gene (reference sequence). CDR3 in DNA: TGTGCCACCAGCAGGAAGTACGCTAAGAATTCACCCCTCCACTTT. The encoded protein is CATSRKYAKNSPLHF.

The J gene is TRBJ2-1, the V gene TRBV7-6, with D possibly being TRBD1 (5 bases). The length of the CDR3 is 15 residues. Germline V gives CDR1 SGHVS, CDR2 FNYEAQ. The V end lost 0 bases, the J end lost 6 bases, and 12 bases lay between the germline ends. Here the CDR3 reads CASSLAGQGTNEQFF. CDR3 sequence (DNA): TGTGCCAGCAGCTTAGCTGGCCAGGGTACCAATGAGCAGTTCTTC.

J is TRBJ1-6 and V is TRBV4-3; no firm D call. The CDR3 consists of 13 residues. Looked up from germline, CDR1 is LGHNA and CDR2 is YSLEER. V lost 2 bases, J lost 10 bases, and 9 bases lay in between. CDR3 nucleotides: TGCGCCAGCAGCCAAAAAACGGGATCACCCCTCCACTTT. This codes for CASSQKTGSPLHF.